One sample yielded the 9 T cell receptor beta chains listed below, sequenced in a study of CD8 T cells in Susac syndrome. The RNA, about 0.5 to 1 ug, was put through reverse transcription using random hexamers. TCRdb called the immunoSEQ multiplex PCR reads again in MiXCR, with one record for every CDR3 protein. The sample consists of nearly 110,000 distinct CDR3 sequences, roughly 94% of them appearing once. Sequencing was performed on CD8+ T cells from PBMCs. Receptor source: a human donor with Susac syndrome.

The DNA for the CDR3 is TGTGCCAGCAGCGTAGCGGGGACAGGGGGCAATGAGCAGTTCTTC. Translated: CASSVAGTGGNEQFF. The V and J genes are TRBV9 and TRBJ2-1; 11 bases fit TRBD1. Germline V lookup: CDR1 SGDLS, CDR2 YYNGEE. The CDR3 totals 15 residues. Unmatched junction bases numbered 2, after V lost 0 bases and J lost 6 bases.

V and J are TRBV3-1 and TRBJ1-1; D gene unclear. Trimming removed 3 bases at V and 1 base at J, with 6 bases between. In germline, CDR1 is LGHDT, CDR2 YNNKEL (reference sequence). CDR3 length: 13 residues. As DNA, the CDR3 is TGTGCCAGCAGCCAGGGCCAGAACACTGAAGCTTTCTTT. Its protein product is CASSQGQNTEAFF.

V usage is TRBV14 and J usage is TRBJ2-4; 7 nucleotides agree with TRBD1. CDR3 length: 16 residues. The germline V gene has CDR1 SGHDN and CDR2 FVKESK. Unmatched junction bases numbered 7, after V lost 3 bases and J lost 2 bases. The CDR3 nucleotides read TGTGCCAGCAGCCAGTACCCGGGACAGCCCAAAAACATTCAGTACTTC. It specifies CASSQYPGQPKNIQYF.

The V and J genes are TRBV3-1 and TRBJ1-5, with D perhaps matching TRBD1 (5 bases). Germline V gene lookup returns CDR1 LGHDT and CDR2 YNNKEL (reference sequence). V lost 0 bases and J 7 bases, leaving 25 bases between the germline ends. CDR3 length: 19 amino acids. Here the CDR3 DNA reads TGTGCCAGCAGCCAAGAAGTCCTCGGGGCGGCCGGCCCTCGGCAGCCCCAGCATTTT. Translating it yields CASSQEVLGAAGPRQPQHF.

The chain links TRBV19 to TRBJ2-5; 8 bases map to TRBD1. The V segment lost 5 bases and the J segment 5 bases; nucleotides outside the gene matches: 7. This CDR3 is 14 amino acids long. CDR1 is LNHDA, CDR2 SQIVND, per germline (reference sequence). CDR3 bases: TGTGCCAGTAGTGTGGCAGGGGGCTTGGAGACCCAGTACTTC. It yields the protein CASSVAGGLETQYF.

The chain has TRBV20-1 and TRBJ2-5, with 9 positions matching TRBD1. Germline CDR1 DFQATT, CDR2 SNEGSKA (reference sequence). The CDR3 loop spans 15 amino acids. Trimming at V came to 0 bases and at J to 4 bases, leaving 6 bases not matched to a gene. In DNA, the CDR3 is TGCAGTGCTAGAGATGGGGCGACAGGGGGAGAGACCCAGTACTTC. This codes for CSARDGATGGETQYF.

The V gene is TRBV11-1, the J gene TRBJ2-2; D not resolved. Germline lookup yields CDR1 SGHAT and CDR2 FQDESV (reference sequence). CDR3 length equals 14 residues. Trimming took off 5 bases at V and 8 bases at J, with 15 bases between the two ends. CDR3 DNA sequence: TGTGCCAGCAGCCCGGGCCCCCTCCCGGGGGAGCTGTTTTTT. This gives the protein CASSPGPLPGELFF.

J is TRBJ2-2 and V is TRBV7-9; no clear D. V lost 5 bases and J 13 bases, leaving 20 bases between the germline ends. The CDR3 is 14 residues long. Germline V gene lookup returns CDR1 SEHNR and CDR2 FQNEAQ (reference sequence). The CDR3 nucleotides read TGTGCCAGCAGCCCAAAAACCCCCAGCGCGCGGCTGTTTTTT. It specifies CASSPKTPSARLFF.

This chain uses TRBV12-3 or TRBV12-4 with TRBJ1-5; D uncertain. V was trimmed by 2 bases and J by 7 bases, leaving 12 bases between them. This CDR3 spans 14 amino acids. In nucleotides, the CDR3 is TGTGCCAGCAGTTTAAGCCCCGCCGGGCAGCCCCAGCATTTT. It is translated as CASSLSPAGQPQHF.